The source of this T cell receptor (beta chain) is a study of T cells in Graves' hyperthyroidism and ophthalmopathy (dated by TCRdb to about 2019). General notes on the study: Peripheral blood was sampled at the time of initial diagnosis, prior to any treatment. To identify TCR V-J signatures that set the groups apart, the researchers used a discovery cohort of 100 patients, made up of 40 to 45 with Graves' ophthalmopathy and about 55 with stable Graves' hyperthyroidism. Whether ophthalmopathy could be predicted prospectively was tested in an independent validation cohort made up of some 20 hyperthyroidism patients plus 17 patients who later progressed to ophthalmopathy. The approximately 98 discovery patients were randomly divided into training and test sets at a 7:3 ratio. In about 6 Graves' hyperthyroidism patients, the study also compared T-cell repertoires from thyroid tissue with T-cell repertoires from blood. Once sampling was done, hyperthyroidism patients were given methimazole at a starting dose of 30 mg daily, whereas ophthalmopathy patients were given high-dose intravenous methylprednisolone. TCR Vbeta CDR3 sequencing of fewer than 150 peripheral blood samples (43 ophthalmopathy, 75 to 80 hyperthyroidism and around 17 progressor patients) is reported in the paper.

There are many counts of this clonotype. The target of this receptor is not known. No clone much larger than this one lies a single base away; base qualities are absent. Findings and caveats that apply to the study as a whole: Blood samples also contained most of the expanded thyroid clonotypes (frequency above 0.001), which suggests that blood repertoires may reflect thyroid immune responses. No statistical method was used to set the sample size in advance, and investigators knew the group allocation. In validation, progression to ophthalmopathy was predicted by the model with 55% to 71% sensitivity and roughly 76% specificity, a median of around 6.5 months before onset. A 13 V-J signature model separated ophthalmopathy from stable hyperthyroidism, with roughly 88% sensitivity and just under 84% specificity in cross-validation and 80%/75% in testing.

The TCR beta CDR3 regions were amplified from RNA transcripts. The TCR CDR3 was subjected to a first round of RT-PCR using the HTBI primer set and the Qiagen OneStep RT-PCR kit. A second multiplex PCR round built the libraries, followed by size selection and purification. Sequencing of the libraries was done on an Illumina HiSeq2000 using paired-end 100 bp reads. Per the authors' processing: SOAPnuke was used to process the raw data, with reads discarded if the reads contained adapters or uncalled bases, had a mean Phred below 15, or lacked an exact constant-primer or identifier match. COPE v1.2.5 was used to merge high-quality paired reads, and clonotypes were defined as unique nucleotide sequences. MiTCR v1.1 was used to align clonotypes to the IMGT TRBV, TRBD and TRBJ reference segments. The analysis was restricted to V-J combinations with a frequency above 0.0001, which together covered 99% to 99.2% of the repertoires. A TCS score was defined as the ratio of F50 (clonal expansion) to E x V (chaos), with BLOSUM62-based TCRdist applied between CDR3 peptides within each V-J. Welch's t-statistics and random forest reduced fewer than 600 V-J features to around 14, which were used in a naive Bayes classifier (R e1071). The raw public data were reprocessed by TCRdb itself: fastp quality trimming at Q25, MiXCR clonotype calling, in-frame beta chains only. Records with the same CDR3 protein are collapsed into one entry carrying the most frequent genes and DNA. These V and J calls originate from TCRdb's pipeline instead of the authors' own analysis. For this sample there are fewer than 650,000 distinct CDR3 sequences; over 12% appear just once. The leading ten clones occupy about 6.6% of the sample.

Ophthalmopathy patients had moderately to severely active disease, with a Clinical Activity Score of 3 or more, a NOSPECS grade of 4 or more, and a disease duration of less than 3 months. Any patient with an uncontrolled infection, another autoimmune disease, pregnancy or lactation was excluded. Diagnoses were based on clinical symptoms, serum thyroxine and TRAb, thyroid ultrasound and orbital computed tomography. PBMCs were isolated from approximately 10 ml of fresh peripheral blood by Ficoll-Paque density gradient centrifugation. Total RNA was extracted with Trizol reagent, and quality was checked on an Agilent 2100 Bioanalyzer. The clonotype comes from a young woman with Graves' ophthalmopathy. Sample: blood.

The CDR3: CLVAGTGGETEAFF. The nucleotide sequence reads TGCTTGGTGGCCGGGACAGGGGGCGAAACTGAAGCTTTCTTT. The V and J segments used are TRBV20-1 and TRBJ1-1; TRBD1 lines up with 12 middle nucleotides. From cysteine to phenylalanine, the CDR3 is 14 amino acids long. CDR3 DNA only is kept here, 42 bases in frame from base 1. CDR1 DFQATT and CDR2 SNEGSKA were looked up in the germline V gene (reference sequence).